Below are 25 T cell receptor beta chains sequenced from a single sample in a study of T-cell memory formation after mild COVID-19. TCRdb re-called the 5' RACE reads through MiXCR, storing one row per CDR3 protein. The sample lists hundreds of thousands of distinct CDR3 sequences, roughly 15% seen once, with roughly 21% in the top ten. Material for sequencing was PBMCs or a T cell subset sorted from them (not recorded which). These receptors originate from a man aged 18-30 years who had mild COVID-19 (a few samples of this study predate the infection). Cell type and time point are not known.

The table lists this clonotype with a few counts. The chain has TRBV20-1 and TRBJ2-2; D might be TRBD2 (5 bases). Germline V gives CDR1 DFQATT, CDR2 SNEGSKA (reference sequence). This CDR3 region has 13 residues. With 0 bases removed from V and 6 bases from J, the gap between germline ends came to 8 bases. The CDR3 spells CSARDIGAGELFF. CDR3 DNA: TGCAGTGCTAGAGATATCGGGGCCGGGGAGCTGTTTTTT.

This clonotype appeared a few times. The chain carries TRBV24-1 and TRBJ2-1; 7 nucleotides line up with TRBD1. The trim removed 5 bases at V and 5 bases at J, leaving 8 bases unmatched. The CDR3 loop spans 15 amino acids. Germline V gene data show CDR1 as KGHDR and CDR2 as SFDVKD. CDR3 region: CATSGGTGVDNEQFF. The CDR3 nucleotides read TGTGCCACCAGTGGAGGTACAGGGGTTGACAATGAGCAGTTCTTC.

V and J are TRBV28 and TRBJ2-5; 11 nucleotides agree with TRBD1. The junction had 8 bases not matched to a gene; V was cut back by 3 bases and J by 2 bases. From germline, CDR1 is MDHEN and CDR2 SYDVKM. There are 17 residues in the CDR3. The CDR3 here is CASSFYGQGAVQETQYF. In nucleotides, the CDR3 is TGTGCCAGCAGTTTTTACGGACAGGGGGCAGTACAAGAGACCCAGTACTTC.

The chain has TRBV12-3 or TRBV12-4 and TRBJ2-5; D may be TRBD1 (5 bases). Trimming cost V 6 bases and J 5 bases, with 16 bases left between them. This CDR3 has 14 residues. The CDR3 region has the DNA TGTGCCAGCAGCCCGACAGCAACGGGCGAGACCCAGTACTTC. Residues: CASSPTATGETQYF.

This clonotype was recorded a few times. The chain carries TRBV20-1 and TRBJ2-1; TRBD2 agrees at 8 bases. The germline CDR1 and CDR2 sequences are DFQATT and SNEGSKA (reference sequence). This CDR3 comprises 13 residues. Trimming took 2 bases from V and 9 from J; bases not matched to a gene: 6. The CDR3 is CSARSGGDVEQFF. In DNA form, the CDR3 reads TGCAGTGCTAGATCGGGAGGGGACGTTGAGCAGTTCTTC.

This clonotype occurred a few times. This rearrangement joins TRBV4-2 to TRBJ2-3; tentatively, D is TRBD2 (7 bases). V was trimmed by 3 bases and J by 2 bases, leaving 12 bases between them. CDR1 and CDR2 (germline): LGHNA, YNFKEQ. CDR3 size: 15 residues. The CDR3 is CASSHGGGATDTQYF. In DNA form, the CDR3 reads TGTGCCAGCAGCCACGGTGGGGGGGCCACAGATACGCAGTATTTT.

The rearrangement links TRBV12-3 or TRBV12-4 to TRBJ2-2; 8 bases line up with TRBD1. The CDR3 sequence is 14 residues long. J gave up 5 bases and V 8 bases, and 7 bases lay outside the gene matches. The CDR3 sequence: CASEDRVNTGELFF. The CDR3 DNA reads TGTGCCAGCGAGGACAGGGTTAATACCGGGGAGCTGTTTTTT.

This clonotype was found a few times. The chain uses TRBV6-2 or TRBV6-3 and TRBJ2-1, with a possible D match to TRBD2 (5 bases). CDR1 and CDR2 (germline): MNHEY, SVGEGT. With 6 bases removed from V and 2 bases from J, the gap between germline ends came to 17 bases. CDR3 length: 16 residues. The CDR3 DNA reads TGTGCCAGCAGCCTACGTCCGACGGGAACCTACAATGAGCAGTTCTTC. Translating gives CASSLRPTGTYNEQFF.

This clonotype showed up just a few times. In DNA, the CDR3 is TGTGCCAGCAGCGGCTACGGGGTGGGCTATGGCTACACCTTC. As protein: CASSGYGVGYGYTF. V usage is TRBV5-4 and J usage is TRBJ1-2; D is unresolved. The CDR3 extends over 14 amino acids. The V and J ends lost 4 bases and 4 bases respectively, with 14 bases between them. CDR1 is SGHNT, CDR2 YYREEE, per germline (reference sequence).

This clonotype was recorded a few times. The chain recombines TRBV7-2 with TRBJ2-5; 7 nucleotides agree with TRBD2. Germline loops: CDR1 SGHTA, CDR2 FQGNSA. The CDR3 is 17 amino acids. V trimming: 3 bases; J trimming: 2 bases; junction bases outside the gene matches: 12. The CDR3 region is CASSFNQGGTWQETQYF. In DNA form, the CDR3 reads TGTGCCAGCAGCTTTAATCAGGGAGGGACCTGGCAAGAGACCCAGTACTTC. Using reference TRBV7-2 and TRBJ2-5 for the parts outside the CDR3, the full variable domain is GAGVSQSPSNKVTEKGKDVELRCDPISGHTALYWYRQSLGQGLEFLIYFQGNSAPDKSGLPSDRFSAERTGGSVSTLTIQRTQQEDSAVYLCASSFNQGGTWQETQYFGPGTRLLVL.

V usage is TRBV7-2 and J usage is TRBJ1-1; TRBD1 might be the D (5 bases). The CDR3 is 13 residues long. Germline V lookup: CDR1 SGHTA, CDR2 FQGNSA. Deletions cut 6 bases from V and 5 bases from J, with 13 bases between. Here the CDR3 DNA reads TGTGCCAGCAGGGCGGGGACCGGGACTGAAGCTTTCTTT. This sequence encodes CASRAGTGTEAFF.

A few counts support this clonotype. The gene calls are TRBV4-2 and TRBJ1-2; no clear D. CDR1 and CDR2 (germline): LGHNA, YNFKEQ. V was shortened by 4 bases and J by 4 bases, with 7 bases between the two germline ends. This CDR3 comprises 12 residues. CDR3 nucleotide sequence: TGTGCCAGCAGCCCGGCGGGCTATGGCTACACCTTC. Amino acid sequence: CASSPAGYGYTF.

This clonotype was seen only a few times. The J gene is TRBJ2-1, the V gene TRBV4-3; 12 nucleotides align to TRBD2. The length of the CDR3 is 16 residues. V lost 6 bases, J lost 4 bases, and 7 bases stayed unmatched. Looked up from germline, CDR1 is LGHNA and CDR2 is YSLEER. The chain's CDR3 is CASSALAGGLYNEQFF. The CDR3 coding sequence is TGCGCCAGCAGTGCACTAGCGGGGGGACTTTACAATGAGCAGTTCTTC.

The rearrangement joins TRBV6-1 to TRBJ1-5; 7 bases align to TRBD1. Per germline, CDR1 MNHNS and CDR2 SASEGT. J lost 0 bases, V lost 7 bases, and 9 bases had no gene match. This CDR3 has 16 residues. The CDR3 protein is CASNFGTVYSNQPQHF. The CDR3 DNA is TGTGCCAGCAATTTCGGGACAGTATATAGCAATCAGCCCCAGCATTTT.

V and J are TRBV7-9 and TRBJ2-2, with 7 bases aligning to TRBD1. Losses at the gene ends were 1 base for V and 7 bases for J; bases not matched to a gene: 3. Germline CDR1 is SEHNR and CDR2 is FQNEAQ (reference sequence). The CDR3 is 14 amino acids. The CDR3 DNA follows: TGTGCCAGCAGCTTAGAGGGGGCCCGCGGGGAGCTGTTTTTT. Protein: CASSLEGARGELFF.

The chain carries TRBV6-6 and TRBJ2-7; a possible D gene is TRBD1 (6 bases). Between the trimmed V and J ends, which lost 10 bases and 2 bases, there was a span of 18 bases. Germline CDR1 is MNHNY and CDR2 is SVGAGI (reference sequence). The length of the CDR3 is 14 residues. CDR3 sequence reads: CAIAHSQGTYEQYF. The CDR3 bases are TGTGCCATAGCTCATTCACAGGGAACCTACGAGCAGTACTTC.

The V and J genes are TRBV28 and TRBJ1-1, with 10 nucleotides matching TRBD1. After removal of 6 bases from V and 3 bases from J, the junction contained 4 bases not matched to a gene. The CDR3 extends over 14 amino acids. CDR1 and CDR2 (germline): MDHEN, SYDVKM. CDR3 sequence (DNA): TGTGCCAGCAGAACCGGGACAGGGGACACTGAAGCTTTCTTT. Its translation is CASRTGTGDTEAFF.

In its sample, this clonotype was seen many times. The chain recombines TRBV4-1 with TRBJ2-5; D unclear. V gave up 0 bases and J gave up 5 bases, with 7 bases separating them. The germline V gene has CDR1 MGHRA and CDR2 YSYEKL. There are 13 residues in the CDR3. CDR3 nucleotides: TGCGCCAGCAGCCAAGACCGGGTGGAGACCCAGTACTTC. Its protein is CASSQDRVETQYF.

The chain uses TRBV20-1 and TRBJ1-2; tentative D call: TRBD1 (5 bases). This CDR3 spans 18 amino acids. V was clipped by 1 base and J by 3 bases, with 24 bases between them. Per the germline V gene, CDR1 is DFQATT and CDR2 is SNEGSKA (reference sequence). CDR3: CSARVFELRQGKYYGYTF. The DNA for the CDR3 is TGCAGTGCTAGAGTCTTTGAGCTGAGGCAGGGAAAGTACTATGGCTACACCTTC.

The chain recombines TRBV18 with TRBJ2-5; D ambiguous. Germline assignment: CDR1 KGHSH and CDR2 LQKENI. This CDR3 contains 14 residues. V shed 1 base and J shed 4 bases, with 10 bases lying between them. The CDR3 coding sequence is TGTGCCAGCTCACCACTCGCGGTGGGAGAGACCCAGTACTTC. Amino acid sequence: CASSPLAVGETQYF.

This rearrangement joins TRBV5-1 to TRBJ1-1; D not certain. V lost 6 bases to trimming and J lost 0 bases, with 21 bases between them. Per germline, CDR1 SGHRS and CDR2 YFSETQ. CDR3 length: 17 amino acids. This chain's CDR3 is CASKSGSASFMNTEAFF. The CDR3 DNA reads as TGCGCCAGCAAGTCCGGCTCAGCCTCCTTCATGAACACTGAAGCTTTCTTT.

The chain uses TRBV7-9 and TRBJ2-3; 10 nucleotides line up with TRBD2. The CDR3 length is 15 residues. With V trimmed by 5 bases and J by 7 bases, 9 bases remained unmatched. The V gene's germline CDR1 is SEHNR and CDR2 FQNEAQ (reference sequence). The CDR3 coding sequence is TGTGCCAGCAGCCCCTCGAGCGGGGGGGCCTATACGCAGTATTTT. It specifies CASSPSSGGAYTQYF. The full variable domain, its missing parts supplied by reference TRBV7-9 and TRBJ2-3, is DTGVSQNPRHKITKRGQNVTFRCDPISEHNRLYWYRQTLGQGPEFLTYFQNEAQLEKSRLLSDRFSAERPKGSFSTLEIQRTEQGDSAMYLCASSPSSGGAYTQYFGPGTRLTVL.

This clonotype was seen only a few times. As DNA, the CDR3 is TGTGCCAGCAGCAAACAGAAGAGTAGCAATCAGCCCCAGCATTTT. Amino acid sequence: CASSKQKSSNQPQHF. The rearrangement uses TRBV21-1 and TRBJ1-5. TRBV21-1 is designated a pseudogene. This CDR3 has 15 amino acids.

V gene TRBV20-1 combines with J gene TRBJ1-1; a possible D gene is TRBD1 (5 bases). This CDR3 contains 13 residues. The germline V gene has CDR1 DFQATT and CDR2 SNEGSKA (reference sequence). The V and J ends lost 4 bases and 8 bases respectively, with 17 bases between them. The CDR3 loop is CSANRDLSAEAFF. As DNA, the CDR3 is TGCAGTGCTAATAGGGACTTAAGCGCCGAAGCTTTCTTT.

The CDR3 DNA reads TGTGCCAGCAGCCCAAGTGGGGGGGGCGAGCAGTACGTC. This sequence encodes CASSPSGGGEQYV. The chain carries TRBV7-9 and TRBJ2-7, with 7 positions matching TRBD2. Germline-derived CDR1 and CDR2 are SEHNR and FQNEAQ (reference sequence). V shed 5 bases and J 6 bases; nucleotides not matched to a gene: 7. The CDR3 has 13 residues.